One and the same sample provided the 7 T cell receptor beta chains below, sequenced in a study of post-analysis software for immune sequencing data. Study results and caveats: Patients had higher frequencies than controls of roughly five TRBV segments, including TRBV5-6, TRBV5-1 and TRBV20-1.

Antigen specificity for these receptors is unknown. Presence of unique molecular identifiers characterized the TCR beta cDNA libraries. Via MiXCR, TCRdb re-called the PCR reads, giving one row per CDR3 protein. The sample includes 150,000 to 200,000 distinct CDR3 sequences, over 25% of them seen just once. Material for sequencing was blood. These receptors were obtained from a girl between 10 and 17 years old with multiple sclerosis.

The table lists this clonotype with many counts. The CDR3 spells CASSPVTGYQETQYF. The CDR3, as DNA: TGTGCCAGCAGCCCCGTGACAGGGTACCAAGAGACCCAGTACTTC. The rearrangement links TRBV6-5 to TRBJ2-5, with 7 bases that match TRBD1. The CDR3 loop spans 15 amino acids. V was pared by 6 bases and J by 0 bases, with 7 bases of the junction left unmatched. The germline V gene has CDR1 MNHEY and CDR2 SVGAGI.

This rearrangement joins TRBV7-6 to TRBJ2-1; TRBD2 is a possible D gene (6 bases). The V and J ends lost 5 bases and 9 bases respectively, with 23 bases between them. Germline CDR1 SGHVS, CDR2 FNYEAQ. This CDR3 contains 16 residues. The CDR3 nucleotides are TGTGCCAGCAGCCGACAAATACGGGACCGGGGGAGTGAGCAGTTCTTC. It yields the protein CASSRQIRDRGSEQFF.

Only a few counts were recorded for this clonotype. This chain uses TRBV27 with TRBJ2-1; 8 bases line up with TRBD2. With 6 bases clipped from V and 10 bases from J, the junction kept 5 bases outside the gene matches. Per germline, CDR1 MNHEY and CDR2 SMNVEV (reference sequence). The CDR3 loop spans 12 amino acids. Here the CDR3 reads CASSGGGWEQFF. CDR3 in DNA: TGTGCCAGCAGCGGGGGGGGTTGGGAGCAGTTCTTC.

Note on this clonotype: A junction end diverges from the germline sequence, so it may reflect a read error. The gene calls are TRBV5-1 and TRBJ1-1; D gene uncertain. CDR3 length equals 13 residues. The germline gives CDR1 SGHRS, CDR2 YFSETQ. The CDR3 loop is CVSSFSTDTEAFF. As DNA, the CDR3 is TGCGTCAGCAGCTTCTCGACGGACACTGAAGCTTTCTTT.

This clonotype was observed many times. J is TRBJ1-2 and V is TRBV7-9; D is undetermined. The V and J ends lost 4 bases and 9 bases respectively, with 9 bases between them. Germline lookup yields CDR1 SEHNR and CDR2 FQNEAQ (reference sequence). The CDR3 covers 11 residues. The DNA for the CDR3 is TGTGCCAGCAGCTGGGGTTCAAGCTACACCTTC. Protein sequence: CASSWGSSYTF.

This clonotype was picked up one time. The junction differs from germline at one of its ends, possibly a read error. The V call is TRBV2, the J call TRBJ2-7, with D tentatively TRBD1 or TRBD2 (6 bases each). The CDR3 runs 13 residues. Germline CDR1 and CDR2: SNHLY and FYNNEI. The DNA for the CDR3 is TGTGCCAGCAGGGAAGGGGGGTTGTACGAGCAGTACTTC. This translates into CASREGGLYEQYF.

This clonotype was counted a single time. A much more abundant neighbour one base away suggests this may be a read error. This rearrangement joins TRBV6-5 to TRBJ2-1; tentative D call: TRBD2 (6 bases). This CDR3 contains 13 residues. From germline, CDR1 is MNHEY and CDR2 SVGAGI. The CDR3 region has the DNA TGTGCCAACAGTTACCGGCCAGCGGGTGAGCAGTTCTTC. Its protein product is CANSYRPAGEQFF.